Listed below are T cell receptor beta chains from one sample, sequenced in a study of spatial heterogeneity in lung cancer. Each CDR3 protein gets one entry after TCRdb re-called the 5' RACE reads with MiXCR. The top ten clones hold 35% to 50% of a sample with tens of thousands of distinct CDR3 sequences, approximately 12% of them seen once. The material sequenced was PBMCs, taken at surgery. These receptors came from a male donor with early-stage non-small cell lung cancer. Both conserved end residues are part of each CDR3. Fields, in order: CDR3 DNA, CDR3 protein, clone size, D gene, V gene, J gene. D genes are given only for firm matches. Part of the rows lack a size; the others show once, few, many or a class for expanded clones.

TGTGCCAGCAGCCACGAAGGAAACACCATATATTTT,CASSHEGNTIYF,-,-,TRBV3-1,TRBJ1-3
TGTGCCAGCACCCCCAGGGGCCGGCCTAACACCGGGGAGCTGTTTTTT,CASTPRGRPNTGELFF,-,-,TRBV6-2/TRBV6-3,TRBJ2-2
TGTGCCAGCAGCTGGCGACAGGGTAATCAGCCCCAGCATTTT,CASSWRQGNQPQHF,-,TRBD1,TRBV7-2,TRBJ1-5
TGTGCCGGCAGTCAGGACACCGGGGAGCTGTTTTTT,CAGSQDTGELFF,-,-,TRBV6-5,TRBJ2-2
TGTGCCAGCAGCTTAACAGGGGGCGAACTTGGGGCCAACGTCCTGACTTTC,CASSLTGGELGANVLTF,few,TRBD1,TRBV7-9,TRBJ2-6
TGTGCCAGCAGCTTACTCCCAGGCGGTTTGGTGGAGCAGTACTTC,CASSLLPGGLVEQYF,few,-,TRBV7-8,TRBJ2-7
TGTGCCAGCAGCTCGCTAGCGGGGAACTACAATGAGCAGTTCTTC,CASSSLAGNYNEQFF,many,TRBD2,TRBV5-6,TRBJ2-1
TGTGCCAGCAGTTACCTGGCGGGAGACTACAATGAGCAGTTCTTC,CASSYLAGDYNEQFF,-,TRBD2,TRBV6-2/TRBV6-3,TRBJ2-1
TGTGCCAGCAGCCAAAAGACCGAGGGACTAGCCTCCTACGAGCAGTACTTC,CASSQKTEGLASYEQYF,many,TRBD2,TRBV7-9,TRBJ2-7
TGTGCCAGTAGTATAGGAGGGGCCAGCTCCTACGAGCAGTACTTC,CASSIGGASSYEQYF,-,-,TRBV19,TRBJ2-7